The entry that follows covers one T cell receptor beta chain sequence. Antigen specificity is unknown. This sample stems from a study of T cell responses to AZD1222 COVID-19 vaccine. General study findings and limits: Repertoires were collected only later (after the peak T cell response had occurred).

Profiled with immunoSEQ multiplex PCR; TCRdb holds only in-frame clones, not every one. This sample yields some 140,000 clones, of which 90% to 95% are seen a single time; 1.5% to 2% belongs to the top ten. Looked up from germline, CDR1 is ENHRY and CDR2 is SYGVKD. The CDR3 has 14 amino acids. The V end lost 8 bases, the J end lost 2 bases, and 12 bases lay between the germline ends. The origin of this receptor is an adult in good health. The sequencing used peripheral blood, collected on day 0 of AZD1222 vaccination. The chain is built from TRBV10-3 and TRBJ1-4; perhaps TRBD1 as D (6 bases). The CDR3: CAIGQGSTNEKLFF. The CDR3 nucleotides read TGTGCCATCGGCCAGGGGAGTACTAATGAAAAACTGTTTTTT.